This section outlines one T cell receptor beta chain sequence together with its context. The antigen is not known. A much more abundant neighbour one base away suggests this may be a read error. The record originates from a study of blood T cells in healthy people across ages. Study findings and constraints: TCR beta diversity per million T cells fell roughly linearly with age.

Primers used in a second PCR of roughly 6 to 11 cycles were a sample-barcoded 5' primer and a J-beta primer mix. TCRdb ran MiXCR on the 5' RACE reads and lists one entry per CDR3 protein. This table holds some 1.7 million distinct CDR3 sequences, 28% found once. V was shortened by 8 bases and J by 4 bases, with 15 bases between the two germline ends. The CDR3 extends over 13 amino acids. The germline gives CDR1 DFQATT, CDR2 SNEGSKA (reference sequence). The sequence came from a woman between 25 and 40 years old in good health. The material sequenced was blood. This sequence joins TRBV20-1 and TRBJ2-1, with a weak D call TRBD2 (5 bases). The CDR3 reads CSLELPGYNEQFF. CDR3 bases: TGCAGTCTAGAACTACCGGGATACAATGAGCAGTTCTTC.